There are many counts of the clone carrying this T cell receptor (beta chain). Its antigen is as yet unknown. Unique molecular identifiers were linked by the library to individual cDNA molecules. MiXCR, run by TCRdb on the RACE reads, gives a single entry per CDR3 protein. Among about 42,000 distinct CDR3 sequences listed, approximately 9% were seen once. Time point indicated: patch test 2, 6 weeks after DPC sensitization. The treatment is: therapeutic diphenylcyclopropenone sensitization with weekly scalp DPC. Total RNA was isolated from unfractionated whole blood. The CDR3 is made up of 14 amino acids. Trimming shortened V by 5 bases and J by 0 bases, and 8 bases separated the two germline ends. CDR1 is SSHAT, CDR2 FNYEAQ, per germline (reference sequence). This sample is drawn from a study of human T cells and chemical hapten exposure. Study background: Per-sample TCR yield variability stemmed mainly from small pooled library volume differences. General study results and limits: Patch test score showed a positive correlation with PT1 expanded TCR counts.

V and J are TRBV7-7 and TRBJ2-1, with D possibly TRBD2 on 6 matching bases. This specimen was whole blood, taken in connection with sensitization to the hapten diphenylcyclopropenone (DPC). The clonotype comes from a woman aged 40 to 49 with alopecia areata. Some clones in this sample may be carry-over from other donors' samples. For the CDR3, the DNA is TGTGCCAGCAGCCCGGAGGGCTCCTACAATGAGCAGTTCTTC. Residues: CASSPEGSYNEQFF.